This T cell receptor (beta chain) was sequenced during a study of regulatory T cells in long-lasting Graves disease (TCRdb year 2021). Regarding the research as a whole: Patients with newly diagnosed Graves' disease had been on antithyroid drugs for under 3 months. Patients with persistent Graves' disease were compared with patients with newly diagnosed Graves' disease using TCR sequencing and RNA sequencing of peripheral blood. The study was registered as a clinical trial and conducted in China. TCR sequencing covered around 13 persistent and 20 newly diagnosed Graves' disease patients, some 33 samples in total. What the study reported, not specific to this receptor: Sequencing and analysis were limited to the TCR beta chain. The authors noted that the small sample size was a limitation that may lower accuracy. TRBV28, TRBJ1-2 and TRBJ2-5 were preferentially used in persistent disease, while TRBV20-1 and TRBJ2-1 were favored in newly diagnosed disease. A larger number of public clonotypes was shared among persistent patients (around 2,700) than among newly diagnosed patients (around 970). Compared with newly diagnosed patients, persistent Graves' disease patients had lower TCR Shannon entropy and fewer highly expanded clones, which suggests clonal expansion. The study examined only peripheral blood because the primary lesion, thyroid tissue, could not be accessed.

This clonotype was counted many times. Its antigen has not been determined. No much larger clone is present one base from it, and per-base qualities are unavailable. The time point label, as the study defines it: newly diagnosed GD, antithyroid drugs for less than 3 months. RNA was extracted from PBMCs in TRIzol for both TCR sequencing and RNA sequencing. Graves' disease was diagnosed according to American Thyroid Association guidelines. Patients were recruited from an endocrinology department in Xi'an, China. Each patient gave 8.5 to 9.5 milliliters of peripheral blood, collected in an EDTA anticoagulant tube. Ficoll Paque Plus density gradient separation was used to isolate PBMCs, and no additional T cell sorting was done. An Agilent 2100 Bioanalyzer and agarose gel were used to check RNA quality, while a NanoDrop 2000 measured RNA concentration. V is cut by 2 bases and J by 3 bases, and the space between the germline ends is 5 bases. The CDR3 sequence holds 12 residues, the cysteine and phenylalanine included. Of all the DNA, just the CDR3 is kept, 36 bases in frame from base 1.

Library construction relied on multiplex PCR. Reads for this sample came from an Illumina HiSeq 4000. CDR3 regions were amplified by Arm-PCR with iRepertoire HTBI primers to construct TCR beta libraries. PCR products were gel purified before sequencing. Processing in the source paper ran as follows. A total of roughly 65 TRBV and some 15 TRBJ segments were identified across samples and were used for gene usage analysis of CDR3 amino acid clonotypes. COPE and FqMerger were used to merge filtered high-quality paired reads into contigs. BLAST was used to align contigs to the IMGT TRBV, TRBD and TRBJ reference genes, and CDR3 was defined following IMGT. Any clonotype with a frequency above 0.1% was counted as a highly expanded clone. Repertoire diversity was measured by Shannon entropy, and V-J evenness by the Gini coefficient. Public clonotypes were defined as clonotypes shared by more than one individual. TCRdb applied fastp at Q25 and MiXCR to the public reads, then kept only in-frame beta chains. Merged by CDR3 protein, the rows form single entries marked with the most common genes and DNA. TCRdb, rather than the study authors, made the V and J calls. The sample data list 420,000 or so distinct CDR3 sequences, and 16% of these were observed just once. Less than 30% of the sample comes from the top ten.

These data were also reused for a study on T cells in Graves' hyperthyroidism and ophthalmopathy. The second investigation adds: A patient counted as having stable Graves' hyperthyroidism if no progression to ophthalmopathy occurred over 18 months of follow-up. Hyperthyroidism patients were newly diagnosed, with disease duration under 2 months, and aged 18 to 65 years. Exclusion was applied to patients with uncontrolled infections, other autoimmune diseases, pregnancy or lactation. Diagnoses were established on the basis of clinical symptoms, serum thyroxine and TRAb, thyroid ultrasound, and orbital computed tomography. A first-round RT-PCR of the TCR CDR3 used the HTBI primer set with the Qiagen OneStep RT-PCR kit. Blood samples also contained most of the expanded thyroid clonotypes (frequency above 0.001), which suggests that blood repertoires may reflect thyroid immune responses. A 13 V-J signature model separated ophthalmopathy from stable hyperthyroidism, with over 85% sensitivity and 81.08% specificity in cross-validation and 80%/75% in testing. During validation, the model predicted progression to ophthalmopathy a median of approximately six months ahead of onset, with 70.59% sensitivity and more than 72% specificity. A discovery cohort of around 98 patients, 43 with Graves' ophthalmopathy and roughly 59 with stable Graves' hyperthyroidism, was used to find distinguishing TCR V-J signatures. Prospective prediction of ophthalmopathy was tested in an independent validation cohort of some 20 hyperthyroidism patients and 15 to 17 patients who later progressed to ophthalmopathy. The approximately 100 discovery patients were divided at random into training and test sets in a 7:3 ratio. In more than 5 Graves' hyperthyroidism patients, the study also compared T-cell repertoires from thyroid tissue with T-cell repertoires from blood. Following sampling, methimazole starting at 30 mg daily was given to hyperthyroidism patients, and high-dose intravenous methylprednisolone was given to ophthalmopathy patients. The libraries were constructed in a second round of multiplex PCR and then size-selected and purified. Sequencing of the libraries was done on an Illumina HiSeq2000 using paired-end 100 bp reads. SOAPnuke was used to process the raw data, throwing out any read that contained adapters or uncalled bases, had a mean Phred below 15, or lacked an exact constant-primer or identifier match. COPE v1.2.5 was used to merge high-quality paired reads, and clonotypes were defined as unique nucleotide sequences. MiTCR v1.1 was used to align clonotypes to the IMGT TRBV, TRBD and TRBJ reference segments. The analysis included only V-J combinations with a frequency above 0.0001, which together covered more than 99% of the repertoires. A TCS score was defined as the ratio between F50 (clonal expansion) and ExV (chaos), using BLOSUM62-based TCRdist between CDR3 peptides within each V-J. Welch's t-statistics and random forest reduced 500 to 550 V-J features to fewer than 15, which were used in a naive Bayes classifier (R e1071). Sample size was not statistically predetermined, and blinding of investigators to group allocation was not performed. According to the paper, TCR Vbeta CDR3 sequencing was carried out on around 140 peripheral blood samples, which came from about 45 ophthalmopathy, fewer than 80 hyperthyroidism and roughly 17 progressor patients.

The receptor chain draws on TRBV12-3 or TRBV12-4 and TRBJ2-7, with the D gene too uncertain to name. The sample was peripheral blood mononuclear cells (PBMCs), taken at new diagnosis, from a patient treated with antithyroid drugs. This receptor was identified in a woman aged 18 to 35 with Graves disease. Donor details come from another sample of the same person, matched by shared clones. The base sequence is TGTGCCAGCAGTTTAATGGACTACGAGCAGTACTTC. Translation gives CASSLMDYEQYF.